Below are 17 T cell receptor beta chains sequenced from a single sample in a study of blood T cell repertoires in COVID-19. The table came from immunoSEQ multiplex PCR; TCRdb's copy has only in-frame clones and leaves some out. The sample lists 80,000 to 100,000 clones, around 87% occurring once. The sequencing input was peripheral blood. All receptors come from a woman between 45 and 60 years old with active or convalescent COVID-19.

On this clone: Within the sample, other DNA sequences also encode this same CDR3. This sequence joins TRBV29-1 and TRBJ1-2; possibly TRBD1 for D (5 bases). The CDR3 contains 12 residues. In germline, CDR1 is SQVTM, CDR2 ANQGSEA. The V gene lost 6 bases and the J gene lost 4 bases, with 12 bases spanning the gap. The CDR3 nucleotides are TGCAGCGTAGACGACAGAATCTATGGCTACACCTTC. It codes for CSVDDRIYGYTF.

The V gene is TRBV5-4, the J gene TRBJ1-1, with D perhaps matching TRBD1 (5 bases). The CDR3 is 16 amino acids. Trimming removed 6 bases at V and 3 bases at J, with 21 bases between. Germline V gives CDR1 SGHNT, CDR2 YYREEE (reference sequence). The CDR3 loop is CASTPVVDTHDTEAFF. Written as DNA, the CDR3 is TGTGCCAGCACCCCGGTTGTGGACACCCACGACACTGAAGCTTTCTTT.

The rearrangement uses TRBV30 and TRBJ2-3; D ambiguous. Germline CDR1 reads GTSNPN; CDR2 reads SVGIG (reference sequence). The V end lost 8 bases, the J end lost 3 bases, and 18 bases lay between the germline ends. This CDR3 has 14 residues. CDR3: CAQNVRGNTDTQYF. CDR3 in DNA: TGTGCCCAAAACGTTCGCGGCAATACAGATACGCAGTATTTT.

The J gene is TRBJ1-2, the V gene TRBV7-2, with D hard to call. V was shortened by 1 base and J by 4 bases, with 13 bases between the two germline ends. Germline CDR1 SGHTA, CDR2 FQGNSA. There are 15 residues in the CDR3. CDR3 sequence: CASSLDFGSAYGYTF. DNA for the CDR3: TGTGCCAGCAGCTTAGACTTCGGGTCTGCCTATGGCTACACCTTC. Full variable domain (rest looked up from reference TRBV7-2 and TRBJ1-2): GAGVSQSPSNKVTEKGKDVELRCDPISGHTALYWYRQSLGQGLEFLIYFQGNSAPDKSGLPSDRFSAERTGGSVSTLTIQRTQQEDSAVYLCASSLDFGSAYGYTFGSGTRLTVV.

This chain connects TRBV29-1 to TRBJ1-2; tentative D call: TRBD1 (5 bases). Germline CDR1 reads SQVTM; CDR2 reads ANQGSEA. V shed 2 bases and J shed 8 bases, with 15 bases lying between them. The CDR3 totals 13 residues. The CDR3 here is CSVERVRAEGYTF. For the CDR3, the DNA is TGCAGCGTTGAAAGGGTCAGGGCAGAGGGCTACACCTTC.

This chain joins TRBV24-1 and TRBJ2-5; D is unresolved. V was trimmed by 2 bases and J by 5 bases, leaving 14 bases between them. The CDR3 is made up of 15 amino acids. Germline V lookup: CDR1 KGHDR, CDR2 SFDVKD. The CDR3 loop is CATSDSTTPGETQYF. CDR3 bases: TGTGCCACCAGTGATTCAACTACCCCTGGGGAGACCCAGTACTTC.

This rearrangement joins TRBV5-1 to TRBJ1-2; D is undetermined. Germline V lookup: CDR1 SGHRS, CDR2 YFSETQ. This CDR3 contains 13 residues. The V end lost 4 bases, the J end lost 6 bases, and 13 bases lay between the germline ends. The CDR3 sequence: CASSREGVNGYTF. CDR3 in DNA: TGCGCCAGCAGCCGAGAGGGAGTCAATGGCTACACCTTC.

Here the CDR3 reads CASSVRAKNTEAFF. In nucleotides, the CDR3 is TGTGCCAGCAGTGTGAGGGCAAAGAACACTGAAGCTTTCTTT. The V call is TRBV2, the J call TRBJ1-1; D is undetermined. Germline loops: CDR1 SNHLY, CDR2 FYNNEI. The CDR3 extends over 14 amino acids. Trimming took off 4 bases at V and 1 base at J, with 10 bases between the two ends.

This chain uses TRBV9 with TRBJ1-1, with 11 bases lining up with TRBD1. This CDR3 region has 15 residues. The V and J ends lost 3 bases and 1 base, in that order; junction bases with no gene match: 2. Germline V CDR1 and CDR2: SGDLS, YYNGEE. The CDR3 coding sequence is TGTGCCAGCAGCGGGACAGGGGGCGCGAACACTGAAGCTTTCTTT. This gives the protein CASSGTGGANTEAFF.

The V call is TRBV7-3, the J call TRBJ2-7; D gene uncertain. Germline CDR1 is SGHTA and CDR2 is FQGTGA. This CDR3 contains 12 residues. V lost 5 bases and J lost 0, with 5 bases in between. CDR3 protein: CASSPSSYEQYF. In DNA, the CDR3 is TGTGCCAGCAGCCCCAGCTCCTACGAGCAGTACTTC.

This clone was seen just once. The J gene is TRBJ1-1, the V gene TRBV6-6, with 7 bases identical to TRBD1. CDR3 length: 15 amino acids. CDR1 and CDR2 from the germline V gene are MNHNY and SVGAGI (reference sequence). The ends lost 4 bases at V and 1 base at J; junction bases unmatched: 6. CDR3 region: CASSSSGTANTEAFF. The DNA of the CDR3 is TGTGCCAGCAGTTCCTCCGGGACAGCGAACACTGAAGCTTTCTTT.

The chain is built from TRBV9 and TRBJ2-2; D is perhaps TRBD2 (7 bases). The V gene's germline CDR1 is SGDLS and CDR2 YYNGEE. This CDR3 comprises 16 residues. V lost 0 bases and J lost 5, with 14 bases in between. Here the CDR3 DNA reads TGTGCCAGCAGCGTAGGACCGGGGGGCGGTACCGGGGAGCTGTTTTTT. Translation: CASSVGPGGGTGELFF.

The chain combines TRBV7-2 with TRBJ1-1; D gene uncertain. V lost 1 base and J 4 bases, leaving 22 bases between the germline ends. Germline CDR1 SGHTA, CDR2 FQGNSA. The length of the CDR3 is 18 residues. CDR3 amino acids: CASSLVVFSGNHGTEAFF. The CDR3 DNA is TGTGCCAGCAGCTTAGTGGTTTTCTCGGGGAATCATGGCACTGAAGCTTTCTTT. Based on the CDR3 plus reference TRBV7-2 and TRBJ1-1, the full variable domain is GAGVSQSPSNKVTEKGKDVELRCDPISGHTALYWYRQSLGQGLEFLIYFQGNSAPDKSGLPSDRFSAERTGGSVSTLTIQRTQQEDSAVYLCASSLVVFSGNHGTEAFFGQGTRLTVV.

V gene TRBV5-4 combines with J gene TRBJ1-1; possible D gene TRBD1, 5 bases. Trimming removed 5 bases from V and 5 bases from J, with 16 bases in between. Germline-derived CDR1 and CDR2 are SGHNT and YYREEE (reference sequence). The CDR3 consists of 14 residues. The CDR3 DNA is TGTGCCAGCAGTTTCTTGACCGGGGGGACTGAAGCTTTCTTT. Protein: CASSFLTGGTEAFF.

The genes are TRBV7-9 and TRBJ1-2; D unresolved. V shed 5 bases and J shed 6 bases, with 16 bases lying between them. CDR3 length: 14 amino acids. Germline CDR1 and CDR2: SEHNR and FQNEAQ (reference sequence). For the CDR3, the DNA is TGTGCCAGCAGCGAACGGGTCACGAGGGATGGCTACACCTTC. It specifies CASSERVTRDGYTF.

CDR3 in amino acids: CASSVGGTSNTIYF. The CDR3 DNA is TGTGCCAGCAGCGTCGGGGGGACCTCAAACACCATATATTTT. This chain links TRBV9 with TRBJ1-3; D possibly corresponds to TRBD1 (5 bases). V was trimmed by 2 bases and J by 6 bases, leaving 12 bases between them. The CDR3 sequence is 14 residues long. The V gene's germline CDR1 is SGDLS and CDR2 YYNGEE. The full variable domain, its missing parts supplied by reference TRBV9 and TRBJ1-3, is DSGVTQTPKHLITATGQRVTLRCSPRSGDLSVYWYQQSLDQGLQFLIQYYNGEERAKGNILERFSAQQFPDLHSELNLSSLELGDSALYFCASSVGGTSNTIYFGEGSWLTVV.

CDR3 amino acids: CASSLAQRGYTF. The CDR3 DNA sequence: TGTGCCAGCAGCTTAGCGCAACGGGGCTACACCTTC. The chain links TRBV7-2 to TRBJ1-2; no firm D call. The V gene lost 0 bases and the J gene lost 8 bases, with 7 bases spanning the gap. The CDR3 totals 12 residues. CDR1 and CDR2 from the germline V gene are SGHTA and FQGNSA.